The 5 T cell receptor beta chains below come from one sample, sequenced in a study of early T cells in non-severe SARS-CoV-2 infection. TCRdb reprocessed the 5' RACE reads via MiXCR and lists one record per CDR3 protein. The sample holds about 50,000 distinct CDR3 sequences; 5.5% to 8% are singletons and the top ten take roughly 2.8%. The sequenced sample was whole blood, obtained at baseline. These receptors were obtained from an adult who was a healthcare worker with PCR-confirmed SARS-CoV-2 infection or an uninfected control (not recorded which).

The table lists this clonotype with many counts. V gene TRBV6-6 combines with J gene TRBJ2-5; D not certain. The germline V gene has CDR1 MNHNY and CDR2 SVGAGI (reference sequence). This CDR3 region has 15 residues. V dropped 0 bases and J dropped 8 bases, with 16 bases sitting between them. The CDR3, as DNA: TGTGCCAGCAGTTACTCCCTAATCGGACCCCTAACCCAGTACTTC. Protein: CASSYSLIGPLTQYF.

In this sample, this clonotype turned up many times. This chain joins TRBV6-5 and TRBJ1-1, with TRBD1 matching over 8 bases. The germline CDR1 and CDR2 sequences are MNHEY and SVGAGI. CDR3 length: 15 amino acids. J was trimmed by 4 bases and V by 0 bases; bases with no gene match: 4. CDR3 residues: CASSYSLTGGTEAFF. For the CDR3, the DNA is TGTGCCAGCAGTTACTCCCTTACAGGGGGCACTGAAGCTTTCTTT.

This clonotype was detected many times. The genes are TRBV10-3 and TRBJ2-3, with 9 nucleotides matching TRBD2. The J segment lost 1 base and the V segment lost 10 bases, leaving 6 bases of the junction unmatched. Germline-derived CDR1 and CDR2 are ENHRY and SYGVKD. CDR3 length: 14 amino acids. In nucleotides, the CDR3 is TGTGCCACGAAAGGCGGGGGGGGCACAGATACGCAGTATTTT. Residues: CATKGGGGTDTQYF.

This clonotype occurred many times. This sequence joins TRBV13 and TRBJ1-6, with D possibly matching TRBD1 (5 bases). Germline-derived CDR1 and CDR2 are PRHDT and FYEKMQ (reference sequence). Trimming left V 2 bases short and J 7 bases short, with 15 bases between. CDR3 length: 16 residues. For the CDR3, the DNA is TGTGCCAGCAGCTTATTCCGGGACGGGTCCAATTCACCCCTCCACTTT. Protein sequence: CASSLFRDGSNSPLHF.

This clonotype came up a few times. This chain links TRBV20-1 with TRBJ2-1; D possibly corresponds to TRBD1 (8 bases). This CDR3 has 13 residues. Germline values: CDR1 DFQATT, CDR2 SNEGSKA (reference sequence). The V end was cut by 4 bases, the J end by 3 bases, with 10 bases between. CDR3: CSANRGGYNEQFF. The CDR3 coding sequence is TGCAGTGCTAACAGGGGGGGCTACAATGAGCAGTTCTTC.